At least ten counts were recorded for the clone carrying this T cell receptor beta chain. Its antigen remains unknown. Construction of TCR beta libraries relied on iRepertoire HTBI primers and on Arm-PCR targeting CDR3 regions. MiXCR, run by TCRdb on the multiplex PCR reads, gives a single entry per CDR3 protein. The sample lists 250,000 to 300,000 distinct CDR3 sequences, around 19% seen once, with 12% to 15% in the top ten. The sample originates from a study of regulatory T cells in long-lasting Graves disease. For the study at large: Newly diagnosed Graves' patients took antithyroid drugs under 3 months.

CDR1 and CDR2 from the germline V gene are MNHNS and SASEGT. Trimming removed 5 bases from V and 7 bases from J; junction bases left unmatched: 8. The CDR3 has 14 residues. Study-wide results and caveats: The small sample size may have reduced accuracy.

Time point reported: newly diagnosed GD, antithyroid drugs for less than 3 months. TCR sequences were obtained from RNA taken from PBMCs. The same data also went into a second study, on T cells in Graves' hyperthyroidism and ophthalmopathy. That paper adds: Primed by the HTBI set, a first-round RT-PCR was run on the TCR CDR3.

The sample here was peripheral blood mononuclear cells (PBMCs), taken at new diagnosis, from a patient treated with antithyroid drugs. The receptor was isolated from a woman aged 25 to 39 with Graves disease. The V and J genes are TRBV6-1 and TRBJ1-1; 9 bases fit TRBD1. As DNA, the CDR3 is TGTGCCAGCAGTCTCACAGGGGGCAAGGGTGAAGCTTTCTTT. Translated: CASSLTGGKGEAFF.